Presented here are 14 T cell receptor beta chains from one specimen sequenced in a study of cytomegalovirus exposure and HLA in healthy donors. The PCR was carried out with 60 Vbeta primers and 13 Jbeta primers. Assay used: immunoSEQ multiplex PCR; TCRdb lists only in-frame clones, some missing. The sample contains around 110,000 clones, roughly 70% of which appear only once. The sample comprised PBMCs. The receptor set was obtained from a woman younger than 35 in good health and CMV-seronegative.

The genes are TRBV11-1 and TRBJ2-7, with D perhaps TRBD1 (5 bases). The CDR3 is 13 residues long. V shed 4 bases and J shed 1 base, with 8 bases lying between them. Looked up from germline, CDR1 is SGHAT and CDR2 is FQDESV (reference sequence). The CDR3 coding sequence is TGTGCCAGCAGCTACGACAGATCCTACGAGCAGTACTTC. Its translation is CASSYDRSYEQYF.

In DNA form, the CDR3 reads TGTGCCAGCTGGGACAGGGGGCAGGTGTGGTATGGCTACACCTTC. This codes for CASWDRGQVWYGYTF. The chain recombines TRBV6-1 with TRBJ1-2; 12 nucleotides line up with TRBD1. The trim removed 8 bases at V and 5 bases at J, leaving 9 bases unmatched. Per germline, CDR1 MNHNS and CDR2 SASEGT. The CDR3 loop spans 15 amino acids.

The table lists this clone with a few counts. V and J are TRBV28 and TRBJ1-2; TRBD1 aligns across 9 bases. V dropped 1 base and J dropped 8; count of bases not matched to a gene: 11. Germline values: CDR1 MDHEN, CDR2 SYDVKM. This CDR3 has 16 residues. Here the CDR3 DNA reads TGTGCCAGCAGTTTATACCACCAGGGACAGGGTAACGGCTACACCTTC. This translates into CASSLYHQGQGNGYTF.

The chain couples TRBV7-9 to TRBJ2-1; D is perhaps TRBD2 (6 bases). CDR1 and CDR2 from the germline V gene are SEHNR and FQNEAQ (reference sequence). V dropped 1 base and J dropped 5 bases, with 12 bases sitting between them. CDR3 length equals 15 residues. CDR3 sequence: CASSLGGVPHNEQFF. The CDR3 nucleotides read TGTGCCAGCAGCTTAGGGGGGGTCCCTCACAATGAGCAGTTCTTC.

This clone was seen a handful of times. This chain joins TRBV29-1 and TRBJ1-6; TRBD1 might be the D (5 bases). CDR3 size: 16 residues. With 2 bases removed from V and 5 bases from J, the gap between germline ends came to 16 bases. The V gene's germline CDR1 is SQVTM and CDR2 ANQGSEA. The CDR3 protein is CSVELARGRDNSPLHF. DNA of the CDR3: TGCAGCGTTGAACTCGCCCGAGGCAGGGATAATTCACCCCTCCACTTT. The whole variable domain, filled in from reference TRBV29-1 and TRBJ1-6, reads SAVISQKPSRDICQRGTSLTIQCQVDSQVTMMFWYRQQPGQSLTLIATANQGSEATYESGFVIDKFPISRPNLTFSTLTVSNMSPEDSSIYLCSVELARGRDNSPLHFGNGTRLTVT.

This clone was observed a few times. The chain joins TRBV5-1 to TRBJ1-1; D is undetermined. V was cut by 4 bases and J by 7 bases, with 17 bases left in between. The germline V gene encodes CDR1 SGHRS and CDR2 YFSETQ. CDR3 length: 14 residues. CDR3 residues: CASSPSKASHEAFF. The CDR3 DNA reads TGCGCCAGCAGCCCCTCGAAAGCTTCTCATGAAGCTTTCTTT.

The chain has TRBV6-5 and TRBJ2-1, with TRBD2 as a possible D gene (6 bases). V lost 2 bases, J lost 0 bases, and 11 bases lay in between. The CDR3 has 16 amino acids. Germline V gene data show CDR1 as MNHEY and CDR2 as SVGAGI. The CDR3 nucleotides are TGTGCCAGCAGTTACCGGCGGGGCTTCTCCTACAATGAGCAGTTCTTC. It encodes CASSYRRGFSYNEQFF.

V and J are TRBV5-1 and TRBJ2-2; D is uncertain. This CDR3 has 14 residues. CDR1 is SGHRS, CDR2 YFSETQ, per germline. Trimming cost V 0 bases and J 3 bases, with 6 bases left between them. The CDR3 spells CASSLGLDTGELFF. CDR3 coding DNA: TGCGCCAGCAGCTTGGGACTCGACACCGGGGAGCTGTTTTTT. Full variable domain (outside the CDR3, taken from reference TRBV5-1 and TRBJ2-2): KAGVTQTPRYLIKTRGQQVTLSCSPISGHRSVSWYQQTPGQGLQFLFEYFSETQRNKGNFPGRFSGRQFSNSRSEMNVSTLELGDSALYLCASSLGLDTGELFFGEGSRLTVL.

The chain employs TRBV4-1 and TRBJ1-1; D uncertain. The CDR3 runs 16 residues. Per the germline V gene, CDR1 is MGHRA and CDR2 is YSYEKL. The V and J ends lost 4 bases and 5 bases respectively, with 20 bases between them. CDR3 sequence reads: CASSLLPGPGRTEAFF. The CDR3 DNA reads as TGCGCCAGCAGCCTACTACCGGGTCCCGGGAGAACTGAAGCTTTCTTT.

The chain carries TRBV7-9 and TRBJ1-2; D might be TRBD1 (6 bases). The CDR3 extends over 15 amino acids. The germline V gene encodes CDR1 SEHNR and CDR2 FQNEAQ (reference sequence). Deletions cut 1 base from V and 3 bases from J, with 12 bases between. CDR3 in DNA: TGTGCCAGCAGCTTAGAGGACAGTGGGTACTATGGCTACACCTTC. Amino acids: CASSLEDSGYYGYTF. Using reference TRBV7-9 and TRBJ1-2 for the parts outside the CDR3, the full variable domain is DTGVSQNPRHKITKRGQNVTFRCDPISEHNRLYWYRQTLGQGPEFLTYFQNEAQLEKSRLLSDRFSAERPKGSFSTLEIQRTEQGDSAMYLCASSLEDSGYYGYTFGSGTRLTVV.

This chain uses TRBV29-1 with TRBJ2-1, with a possible D match to TRBD2 (6 bases). Germline lookup yields CDR1 SQVTM and CDR2 ANQGSEA. The ends were cut back, 3 bases at V and 2 bases at J, with 11 bases in the middle. The CDR3 runs to 14 residues. CDR3 amino acids: CSVDGGPTYNEQFF. CDR3 DNA: TGCAGCGTTGACGGGGGTCCTACCTACAATGAGCAGTTCTTC.

Of note for this clone: The junction differs from germline at one of its ends, possibly a read error. The chain recombines TRBV6-1 with TRBJ2-6; D call uncertain. Germline V gives CDR1 MNHNS, CDR2 SASEGT. The CDR3 is 16 residues long. The CDR3 sequence: CASSQASFSGANVLTF. CDR3 nucleotides: TGTGCCAGCAGTCAAGCCTCCTTCTCTGGGGCCAACGTCCTGACTTTC.

This clone appeared a single time. The chain links TRBV4-2 to TRBJ1-2, with D unresolved. This CDR3 is built from 18 residues. The V end was cut by 4 bases, the J end by 1 base, with 22 bases between. In germline, CDR1 is LGHNA, CDR2 YNFKEQ. CDR3 region: CASSPSDGGSSFNYGYTF. For the CDR3, the DNA is TGTGCCAGCAGCCCGTCAGACGGAGGGTCCTCCTTTAACTATGGCTACACCTTC.

This clone appeared once. The genes are TRBV28 and TRBJ1-1; 9 bases match TRBD1. The germline CDR1 and CDR2 sequences are MDHEN and SYDVKM. This CDR3 has 14 amino acids. V was clipped by 5 bases and J by 5 bases; unmatched bases: 6. CDR3 bases: TGTGCCAGCAGTCCAGGGGACAGGGAGACTGAAGCTTTCTTT. Protein product: CASSPGDRETEAFF.